This TCR beta chain was sequenced during a study of neurological immune-mediated disorders. Study-wide findings and caveats: None of the CDR3 amino acid sequences in expanded clones turned up in more than one subject, which points to private repertoires in all groups.

From germline, CDR1 is SGHTA and CDR2 FQGNSA. CDR3 length equals 15 residues. Trimming cost V 2 bases and J 4 bases; bases outside gene matches: 6. With 10-nucleotide random UMIs included, cDNA was synthesized by 5'RACE. In TCRdb, the 5' RACE reads were re-called with MiXCR into one record per CDR3 protein. Found here are more than 30,000 distinct CDR3 sequences, approximately 13% of them singletons; the top ten hold roughly 2.2%. Time point of the sample: longitudinal time-point 2. As healthy controls, volunteers from a blood bank in Maryland, USA, were used. This clonotype appeared many times. The antigen is undetermined.

The TCR was taken from a middle-aged woman in good health. The material sequenced was PBMCs. This rearrangement joins TRBV7-2 to TRBJ1-2, with 8 positions matching TRBD1. The CDR3 DNA reads as TGTGCCAGCAGCTTATGGGGGGACAGGACCTATGGCTACACCTTC. Amino acids: CASSLWGDRTYGYTF.